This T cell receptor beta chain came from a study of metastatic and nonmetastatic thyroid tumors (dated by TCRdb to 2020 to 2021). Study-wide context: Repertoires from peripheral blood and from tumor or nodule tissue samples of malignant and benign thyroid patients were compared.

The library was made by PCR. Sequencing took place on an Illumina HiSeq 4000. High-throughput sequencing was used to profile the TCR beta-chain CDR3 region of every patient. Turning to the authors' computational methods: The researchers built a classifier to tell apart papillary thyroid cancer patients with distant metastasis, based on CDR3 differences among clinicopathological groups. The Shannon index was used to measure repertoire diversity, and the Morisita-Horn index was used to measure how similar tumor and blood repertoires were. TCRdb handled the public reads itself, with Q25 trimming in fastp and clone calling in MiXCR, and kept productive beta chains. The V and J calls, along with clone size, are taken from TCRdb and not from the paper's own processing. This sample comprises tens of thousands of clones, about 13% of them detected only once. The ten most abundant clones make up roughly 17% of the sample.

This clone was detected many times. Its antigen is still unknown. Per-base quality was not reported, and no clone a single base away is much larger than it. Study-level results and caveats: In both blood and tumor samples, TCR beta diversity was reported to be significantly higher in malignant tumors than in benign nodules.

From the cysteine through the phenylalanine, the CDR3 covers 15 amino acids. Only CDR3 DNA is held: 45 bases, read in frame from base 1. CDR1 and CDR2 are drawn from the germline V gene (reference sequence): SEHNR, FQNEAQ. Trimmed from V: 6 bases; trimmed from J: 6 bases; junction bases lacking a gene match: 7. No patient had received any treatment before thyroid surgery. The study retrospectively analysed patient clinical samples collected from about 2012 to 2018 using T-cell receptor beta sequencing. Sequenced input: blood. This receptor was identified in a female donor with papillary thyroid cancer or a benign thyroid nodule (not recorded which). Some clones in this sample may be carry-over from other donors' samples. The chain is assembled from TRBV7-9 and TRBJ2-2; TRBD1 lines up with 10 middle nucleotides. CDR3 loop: CASRPTGGASGELFF. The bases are TGTGCCAGCAGGCCGACAGGGGGCGCGTCCGGGGAGCTGTTTTTT. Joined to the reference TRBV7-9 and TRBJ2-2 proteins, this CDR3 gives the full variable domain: DTGVSQNPRHKITKRGQNVTFRCDPISEHNRLYWYRQTLGQGPEFLTYFQNEAQLEKSRLLSDRFSAERPKGSFSTLEIQRTEQGDSAMYLCASRPTGGASGELFFGEGSRLTVL.